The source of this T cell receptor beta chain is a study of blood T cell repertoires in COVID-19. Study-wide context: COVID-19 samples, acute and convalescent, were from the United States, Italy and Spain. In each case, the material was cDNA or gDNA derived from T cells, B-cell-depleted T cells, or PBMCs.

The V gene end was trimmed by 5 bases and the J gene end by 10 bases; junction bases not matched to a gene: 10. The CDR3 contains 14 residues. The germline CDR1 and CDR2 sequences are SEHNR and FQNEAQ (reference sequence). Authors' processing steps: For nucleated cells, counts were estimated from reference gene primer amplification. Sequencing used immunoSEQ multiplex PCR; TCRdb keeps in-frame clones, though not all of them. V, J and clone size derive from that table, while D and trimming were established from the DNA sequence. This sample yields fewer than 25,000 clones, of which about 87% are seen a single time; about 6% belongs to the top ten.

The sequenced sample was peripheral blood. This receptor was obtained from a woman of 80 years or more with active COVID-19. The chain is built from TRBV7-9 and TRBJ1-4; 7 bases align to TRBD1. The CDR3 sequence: CASSTRQGLGKLFF. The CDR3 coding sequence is TGTGCCAGCAGCACTCGACAGGGCTTGGGAAAACTGTTTTTT.